This T cell receptor (beta chain) was recorded in a study of molecular identifiers for immune sequencing clone quantification. Study-wide points: Should identical TCR molecules share a barcode, the sizes of highly expanded clones could be underestimated. It was shown that clones above 20 RNA copies held over 98% of effector molecules, but under 1% in naive cells.

Each CDR3 protein is one row after TCRdb ran MiXCR on the PCR reads. The sample carries some 100,000 distinct CDR3 sequences, about 35% recorded once. This clonotype was counted a few times. Its antigen is undetermined. In the sort, naive CD8 T cells were defined as CD8+CD4-CCR7+CD45RA+. Material: naive CD8+ T cells from blood, with Jurkat cell RNA spiked in. As to subset: FACS-sorted CD8+CD4-CCR7+CD45RA+ naive T cells. The receptor was isolated from a human donor in good health. Some libraries in this study had Jurkat cell RNA spiked in.

This CDR3 reads CASSNGHSYEQYF. CDR3 in DNA: TGTGCCAGCAGTAACGGACACTCCTACGAGCAGTACTTC. The rearrangement joins TRBV12-3 or TRBV12-4 to TRBJ2-7; possible D gene TRBD1, 5 bases. The CDR3 sequence is 13 residues long. V lost 5 bases to trimming and J lost 0 bases, with 8 bases between them.